Listed here is a single T cell receptor (beta chain). Its specificity is unknown. The germline V gene has CDR1 SGHAT and CDR2 FQNNGV. The CDR3 contains 18 residues. V lost 0 bases to trimming and J lost 7 bases; unmatched junction nucleotides: 10. The primer mix had 60 Vbeta and 13 Jbeta primers. Clones were sequenced by immunoSEQ multiplex PCR, and TCRdb holds only the in-frame ones, with some missing. The sample spans 220,000 or so clones; the ten largest clones claim about 1%. The sample belongs to a study of cytomegalovirus exposure and HLA in healthy donors. General study points: Rarity marked most TCR sequences, yet some public TCRs occurred in many donors.

Sequencing was performed on PBMCs. V usage is TRBV11-2 and J usage is TRBJ2-2; 11 nucleotides align to TRBD2. The receptor was isolated from a girl aged 2-10 years in good health and CMV-seropositive. Here the CDR3 DNA reads TGTGCCAGCAGCTTAGATCAGACACTAGCGGGAGAGGTCGGGGAGCTGTTTTTT. It specifies CASSLDQTLAGEVGELFF.